This T cell receptor (gamma chain) was documented in a study of Vδ1+ human thymocytes. Study-level findings and limits: TRD repertoires were essentially private, unlike widely shared TRG clonotypes. Thymic delta-chain repertoires held roughly 20% Vdelta2 sequences and few Vdelta3, despite high sort purity. In the thymus, TRG and TRD repertoires looked highly polyclonal with Gaussian CDR3 lengths.

The V gene's germline CDR1 is VTNTFY and CDR2 YDVSTARD (reference sequence). J lost 5 bases, V lost 2 bases, and 6 bases had no gene match. The CDR3 spans 13 residues. Sequences come from RNA converted to cDNA by reverse transcription. Pooled V-gene forward primers with one constant-region reverse primer generated the CDR3 amplicons by multiplex PCR. TCRdb reran clone calling via CATT on the multiplex PCR reads. Found here are 35,000 or so gamma-chain clones, just over 20% of them singletons; the top ten hold less than 2%. Alphabeta T cells were depleted, then CD3+ Vdelta1+ Vdelta2- thymocytes were FACS-sorted. Details on this clone: As yet, its antigen is unknown.

The receptor comes from a girl younger than two who had congenital heart surgery. The sequencing sample was made of Vdelta1+ gamma-delta thymocytes from the thymus. Sample subset: FACS-sorted CD3+ TCRalphabeta- TCRVdelta1+ TCRVdelta2- thymocytes. The rearrangement links TRGV3 to TRGJ1 or TRGJ2. In DNA form, the CDR3 reads TGTGCCACCTGGGACAACCGGCATTATAAGAAACTCTTT. This encodes CATWDNRHYKKLF.